Presented here are 16 T cell receptor beta chains from one specimen sequenced in a study of PD-L1 blockade in urothelial cancer. The repertoire was sequenced with immunoSEQ multiplex PCR; TCRdb's copy has only in-frame clones and lacks some. The repertoire has 100,000 to 150,000 clones, roughly 82% of them found once; the top ten carry roughly 2.4%. Time point indicated: peripheral blood 6 weeks after treatment start. This material consisted of PBMCs, taken around atezolizumab (anti-PD-L1) treatment. The receptors were sampled from a man in his forties or fifties with urothelial cancer.

This clone has just one count. The V call is TRBV7-2, the J call TRBJ2-1; TRBD1 matches at 10 bases. Per germline, CDR1 SGHTA and CDR2 FQGNSA. V trimming: 6 bases; J trimming: 7 bases; junction bases outside the gene matches: 12. This CDR3 is 16 amino acids long. The CDR3 DNA follows: TGTGCCAGCAGGTATATTACGGGACAGGGGACGAATGAGCAGTTCTTC. This gives the protein CASRYITGQGTNEQFF.

The V gene is TRBV10-3, the J gene TRBJ2-7, with 8 bases aligning to TRBD2. V trimming: 9 bases; J trimming: 7 bases; junction bases outside the gene matches: 11. The CDR3 runs 13 residues. The V gene's germline CDR1 is ENHRY and CDR2 SYGVKD. The CDR3 reads CAMGTGSGGEQYF. For the CDR3, the DNA is TGTGCCATGGGGACCGGGTCGGGGGGGGAGCAGTACTTC.

The V gene is TRBV30, the J gene TRBJ1-6; D not resolved. Trimming stripped 0 bases from V and 10 bases from J, with 10 bases between. Germline CDR1 GTSNPN, CDR2 SVGIG (reference sequence). This CDR3 comprises 13 residues. CDR3 sequence (DNA): TGTGCCTGGAGTGTAGAGGGCGGGTCACCCCTCCACTTT. It yields the protein CAWSVEGGSPLHF. The whole variable domain, filled in from reference TRBV30 and TRBJ1-6, reads SQTIHQWPATLVQPVGSPLSLECTVEGTSNPNLYWYRQAAGRGLQLLFYSVGIGQISSEVPQNLSASRPQDRQFILSSKKLLLSDSGFYLCAWSVEGGSPLHFGNGTRLTVT.

The J gene is TRBJ1-1, the V gene TRBV7-8, with TRBD1 matching 8 bases. With 5 bases clipped from V and 6 bases from J, the junction kept 8 bases outside the gene matches. Germline V CDR1 and CDR2: SGHVS, FQNEAQ. This CDR3 comprises 14 residues. CDR3 residues: CASSNQGAGAEAFF. DNA for the CDR3: TGTGCCAGCAGCAACCAGGGGGCAGGGGCTGAAGCTTTCTTT. Based on the CDR3 plus reference TRBV7-8 and TRBJ1-1, the full variable domain is GAGVSQSPRYKVAKRGQDVALRCDPISGHVSLFWYQQALGQGPEFLTYFQNEAQLDKSGLPSDRFFAERPEGSVSTLKIQRTQQEDSAVYLCASSNQGAGAEAFFGQGTRLTVV.

This clone has just one count. This sequence joins TRBV27 and TRBJ2-3; tentatively, D is TRBD2 (6 bases). The V gene's germline CDR1 is MNHEY and CDR2 SMNVEV (reference sequence). Trimming shortened V by 5 bases and J by 1 base, and 16 bases separated the two germline ends. The CDR3 is 16 residues long. CDR3 nucleotides: TGTGCCAGCAGTCCCCTCCTAAGGGAGGGCACAGATACGCAGTATTTT. Its translation: CASSPLLREGTDTQYF.

The chain recombines TRBV15 with TRBJ2-3; no clear D gene. Germline V CDR1 and CDR2: LNHNV, YYDKDF (reference sequence). The CDR3 spans 13 residues. Trimming took off 5 bases at V and 2 bases at J, with 8 bases between the two ends. In nucleotides, the CDR3 is TGTGCCACCAGCGGCCCCCCCACAGATACGCAGTATTTT. This codes for CATSGPPTDTQYF.

This clone showed up just a few times. The gene calls are TRBV19 and TRBJ1-2; D may be TRBD1 (5 bases). Germline V gene data show CDR1 as LNHDA and CDR2 as SQIVND (reference sequence). V lost 5 bases and J 0 bases, leaving 13 bases between the germline ends. The CDR3 has 15 residues. In DNA, the CDR3 is TGTGCCAGTAGTCGAGGGACTGCTGCTAACTATGGCTACACCTTC. Its protein is CASSRGTAANYGYTF.

The chain employs TRBV9 and TRBJ2-7; D uncertain. CDR3 size: 14 residues. Looked up from germline, CDR1 is SGDLS and CDR2 is YYNGEE. Trimming shortened V by 4 bases and J by 0 bases, and 11 bases separated the two germline ends. The CDR3 region has the DNA TGTGCCAGCAGCCCACAGTATTACTCCTACGAGCAGTACTTC. Translated, it gives CASSPQYYSYEQYF. Filled out from reference TRBV9 and TRBJ2-7, the complete variable domain reads DSGVTQTPKHLITATGQRVTLRCSPRSGDLSVYWYQQSLDQGLQFLIQYYNGEERAKGNILERFSAQQFPDLHSELNLSSLELGDSALYFCASSPQYYSYEQYFGPGTRLTVT.

The V call is TRBV28, the J call TRBJ2-7, with 9 positions matching TRBD1. Per the germline V gene, CDR1 is MDHEN and CDR2 is SYDVKM. This CDR3 contains 14 residues. The V and J ends lost 3 bases and 6 bases, in that order; junction bases with no gene match: 6. The CDR3 DNA reads as TGTGCCAGCAGTTTCGGGGACAGGGTTTCCGAGCAGTACTTC. Amino acids: CASSFGDRVSEQYF.

V and J are TRBV7-2 and TRBJ2-1; TRBD2 matches 13 bases. The junction had 12 bases not matched to a gene; V was cut back by 5 bases and J by 8 bases. CDR1 and CDR2 from the germline V gene are SGHTA and FQGNSA. This CDR3 has 17 amino acids. The CDR3 region has the DNA TGTGCCAGCAGCGCCCGACCCGGGACTAGCGGGATACATGAGCAGTTCTTC. Residues: CASSARPGTSGIHEQFF.

V is TRBV5-1 and J is TRBJ1-3, with a weak D call TRBD1 (6 bases). This CDR3 is built from 13 residues. Germline V gene sequence: CDR1 SGHRS, CDR2 YFSETQ. Deletions cut 4 bases from V and 4 bases from J, with 9 bases between. CDR3: CASSRDIGNTIYF. As DNA, the CDR3 is TGCGCCAGCAGCCGGGACATCGGAAACACCATATATTTT.

The V and J genes are TRBV27 and TRBJ2-3; D is perhaps TRBD1 (5 bases). V was trimmed by 0 bases and J by 2 bases, leaving 9 bases between them. Germline assignment: CDR1 MNHEY and CDR2 SMNVEV (reference sequence). The CDR3 spans 15 residues. In DNA, the CDR3 is TGTGCCAGCAGTTTATCGGCAGGGCTCACAGATACGCAGTATTTT. Its translation: CASSLSAGLTDTQYF.

This clone was recorded only once. The chain couples TRBV5-4 to TRBJ2-1; 9 nucleotides agree with TRBD2. This CDR3 spans 15 amino acids. V gave up 5 bases and J gave up 7 bases; unmatched junction bases: 10. Looked up from germline, CDR1 is SGHNT and CDR2 is YYREEE (reference sequence). CDR3 DNA sequence: TGTGCCAGCAGTTCTAGCGGGATAGGGCAAAATGAGCAGTTCTTC. Amino acids: CASSSSGIGQNEQFF. Complete variable domain (other parts from reference TRBV5-4 and TRBJ2-1): ETGVTQSPTHLIKTRGQQVTLRCSSQSGHNTVSWYQQALGQGPQFIFQYYREEENGRGNFPPRFSGLQFPNYSSELNVNALELDDSALYLCASSSSGIGQNEQFFGPGTRLTVL.

The chain recombines TRBV19 with TRBJ2-1, with 9 positions matching TRBD1. The CDR3 length is 15 residues. With V trimmed by 11 bases and J by 7 bases, 15 bases remained unmatched. CDR1 is LNHDA, CDR2 SQIVND, per germline (reference sequence). DNA of the CDR3: TGTGCCTCCCGCCGGGACAGGGCATCGGTAAATGAGCAGTTCTTC. Translation: CASRRDRASVNEQFF.

The chain uses TRBV18 and TRBJ2-7, with D perhaps matching TRBD2 (5 bases). Germline assignment: CDR1 KGHSH and CDR2 LQKENI. Trimming pared 6 bases from V and 7 bases from J, leaving 16 bases between. The CDR3 length is 13 residues. CDR3 coding DNA: TGTGCCAGCTCGGACCGGACCCAGCGGGAGCAGTACTTC. This sequence encodes CASSDRTQREQYF.

V and J are TRBV11-2 and TRBJ1-6; D gene ambiguous. Germline values: CDR1 SGHAT, CDR2 FQNNGV. CDR3 length: 13 amino acids. Trimming shortened V by 0 bases and J by 10 bases, and 7 bases separated the two germline ends. DNA of the CDR3: TGTGCCAGCAGCTTAGACATGCGGTCACCCCTCCACTTT. Amino acids: CASSLDMRSPLHF. Full variable domain (missing parts from reference TRBV11-2 and TRBJ1-6): EAGVAQSPRYKIIEKRQSVAFWCNPISGHATLYWYQQILGQGPKLLIQFQNNGVVDDSQLPKDRFSAERLKGVDSTLKIQPAKLEDSAVYLCASSLDMRSPLHFGNGTRLTVT.